The 19 T cell receptor beta chains presented below share a single source sample, sequenced in a study of blood T cells in healthy people across ages. A second PCR, run for about 7 to 11 cycles, used a sample-barcoded 5' primer plus a J-beta primer mix. TCRdb re-called the 5' RACE reads through MiXCR, storing one row per CDR3 protein. The top ten hold 7% to 9% of the sample, which has 1.4 million to 1.5 million distinct CDR3 sequences, approximately 40% seen once. Sequencing used blood. The receptor source for this set is a woman younger than 35 in good health.

This clonotype was detected only a few times. The rearrangement links TRBV7-9 to TRBJ2-1; D ambiguous. The CDR3 has 12 residues. Germline-derived CDR1 and CDR2 are SEHNR and FQNEAQ (reference sequence). Trimming took 5 bases from V and 10 from J, leaving 12 bases between them. CDR3 bases: TGTGCCAGCAGCAACCCCTATGTGGAGCAGTTCTTC. This sequence encodes CASSNPYVEQFF.

The genes are TRBV4-2 and TRBJ2-1; 8 positions match TRBD2. The V gene end was trimmed by 0 bases and the J gene end by 5 bases; junction bases not matched to a gene: 9. CDR3 length: 17 amino acids. Germline assignment: CDR1 LGHNA and CDR2 YNFKEQ. This CDR3 is CASSQDSGRGDHNEQFF. DNA of the CDR3: TGTGCCAGCAGCCAAGATTCTGGGCGGGGGGACCACAATGAGCAGTTCTTC.

The table lists this clonotype with a few counts. The V call is TRBV24-1, the J call TRBJ2-3, with 13 bases aligning to TRBD2. Per germline, CDR1 KGHDR and CDR2 SFDVKD. This CDR3 spans 18 amino acids. V lost 4 bases and J lost 3; bases outside the gene matches: 9. The CDR3 DNA reads TGTGCCACCAGTGACTCAGCGCCGGGACTAGCGGGAACAGATACGCAGTATTTT. Its translation is CATSDSAPGLAGTDTQYF.

This clonotype was seen repeatedly, ten times or more. This chain links TRBV3-1 with TRBJ2-3; D is unclear. V lost 0 bases and J lost 1, with 11 bases in between. Germline CDR1 is LGHDT and CDR2 is YNNKEL (reference sequence). The CDR3 spans 16 residues. This chain's CDR3 is CASSQDSAYRTDTQYF. The CDR3 region has the DNA TGTGCCAGCAGCCAAGATTCCGCCTACCGCACAGATACGCAGTATTTT.

V and J are TRBV9 and TRBJ2-1, with D perhaps matching TRBD2 (6 bases). Per the germline V gene, CDR1 is SGDLS and CDR2 is YYNGEE. The V end lost 3 bases, the J end lost 8 bases, and 21 bases lay between the germline ends. The CDR3 has 16 residues. The CDR3 is CASSAFLATHTDEQFF. In DNA form, the CDR3 reads TGTGCCAGCAGCGCATTCCTAGCGACCCACACCGATGAGCAGTTCTTC.

The chain employs TRBV7-3 and TRBJ2-1; 8 bases align to TRBD1. Germline V gene sequence: CDR1 SGHTA, CDR2 FQGTGA. Trimming cost V 2 bases and J 5 bases; bases outside gene matches: 5. CDR3 length equals 15 residues. CDR3 nucleotide sequence: TGTGCCAGCAGCTTAGAAGGACAGGGCAACAATGAGCAGTTCTTC. Amino acids: CASSLEGQGNNEQFF. Looking up the rest from reference TRBV7-3 and TRBJ2-1 gives the full variable domain: GAGVSQTPSNKVTEKGKYVELRCDPISGHTALYWYRQSLGQGPEFLIYFQGTGAADDSGLPNDRFFAVRPEGSVSTLKIQRTERGDSAVYLCASSLEGQGNNEQFFGPGTRLTVL.

The table lists this clonotype with a few counts. The genes are TRBV4-2 and TRBJ2-7; 10 positions match TRBD2. This CDR3 is 14 amino acids long. Trimming removed 4 bases from V and 3 bases from J; junction bases left unmatched: 3. Looked up from germline, CDR1 is LGHNA and CDR2 is YNFKEQ. CDR3 coding DNA: TGTGCCAGCAGCCGCGGACTAGCGGACTACGAGCAGTACTTC. Translating it yields CASSRGLADYEQYF.

This clonotype came up a few times. The V gene is TRBV7-2, the J gene TRBJ2-7; 8 bases are shared with TRBD2. The CDR3 has 14 amino acids. Germline assignment: CDR1 SGHTA and CDR2 FQGNSA. V gave up 3 bases and J gave up 7 bases; unmatched junction bases: 8. CDR3 sequence: CASSFLGRVNEQYF. The CDR3, as DNA: TGTGCCAGCAGCTTTCTCGGGAGGGTCAATGAGCAGTACTTC.

The J gene is TRBJ1-2, the V gene TRBV6-1, with unresolved D. Germline V gene data show CDR1 as MNHNS and CDR2 as SASEGT. The CDR3 is made up of 15 amino acids. The V and J ends lost 3 bases and 6 bases respectively, with 17 bases between them. The CDR3 here is CASSEEPRTVNGYTF. CDR3 DNA sequence: TGTGCCAGCAGTGAGGAGCCCCGAACTGTGAATGGCTACACCTTC.

V is TRBV3-1 and J is TRBJ1-4; a weak D match, TRBD1 (5 bases). CDR3 length: 14 amino acids. The V end lost 7 bases, the J end lost 8 bases, and 17 bases lay between the germline ends. The V gene's germline CDR1 is LGHDT and CDR2 YNNKEL (reference sequence). CDR3 loop: CASNPDMREEKLFF. In nucleotides, the CDR3 is TGTGCCAGCAACCCGGACATGAGAGAAGAAAAACTGTTTTTT.

The rearrangement joins TRBV4-2 to TRBJ2-2, with TRBD2 as a possible D gene (6 bases). Trimming removed 0 bases from V and 1 base from J, with 15 bases in between. The CDR3 is 18 amino acids. Germline loops: CDR1 LGHNA, CDR2 YNFKEQ. In nucleotides, the CDR3 is TGTGCCAGCAGCCAAGATGTCATAGGCGGGGTGAACACCGGGGAGCTGTTTTTT. This gives the protein CASSQDVIGGVNTGELFF.

The V call is TRBV4-2, the J call TRBJ1-5; D not certain. Germline V lookup: CDR1 LGHNA, CDR2 YNFKEQ. The V gene lost 1 base and the J gene lost 8 bases, with 12 bases spanning the gap. The CDR3 is made up of 14 amino acids. In nucleotides, the CDR3 is TGTGCCAGCAGCCAAGTAGAAGGTGCGAAGCCCCAGCATTTT. Protein: CASSQVEGAKPQHF.

This CDR3 reads CASSLSQGAYPFF. CDR3 coding DNA: TGTGCCAGCAGTTTATCACAGGGGGCATACCCTTTCTTT. The chain links TRBV27 to TRBJ1-1, with TRBD1 identical over 9 bases. Unmatched junction bases numbered 5, after V lost 0 bases and J lost 12 bases. The length of the CDR3 is 13 residues. Germline lookup yields CDR1 MNHEY and CDR2 SMNVEV (reference sequence).

This clonotype appeared a few times. The chain combines TRBV4-1 with TRBJ2-5; 7 bases match TRBD1. This CDR3 is built from 15 residues. The V and J ends lost 0 bases and 3 bases, in that order; junction bases with no gene match: 4. Germline V lookup: CDR1 MGHRA, CDR2 YSYEKL. The CDR3 coding sequence is TGCGCCAGCAGCCAAGATGGGACAGACGAAGAGACCCAGTACTTC. This codes for CASSQDGTDEETQYF.

This clonotype is a singleton in its sample. This sequence joins TRBV6-5 and TRBJ2-1; 13 positions agree with TRBD2. V shed 6 bases, J shed 7 bases, and the junction held 9 bases outside the gene matches. Germline assignment: CDR1 MNHEY and CDR2 SVGAGI. The CDR3 length is 16 residues. The CDR3 here is CASSRTTSGGINEQFF. CDR3 bases: TGTGCCAGCAGCCGAACGACTAGCGGGGGGATTAATGAGCAGTTCTTC.

The chain has TRBV5-1 and TRBJ1-2, with a weak D call TRBD1 (5 bases). Germline values: CDR1 SGHRS, CDR2 YFSETQ. V shed 4 bases and J shed 2 bases, with 15 bases lying between them. CDR3 length: 15 amino acids. CDR3 sequence (DNA): TGCGCCAGCAGCCCGAACAGGCAACGCAACTATGGCTACACCTTC. It specifies CASSPNRQRNYGYTF.

The CDR3, as DNA: TGTGCCAGCAGCCTTCAGGGAACGGTTGCTAGCGGGACCGAGCAGTACTTC. This gives the protein CASSLQGTVASGTEQYF. J is TRBJ2-7 and V is TRBV3-1, with TRBD2 identical over 9 bases. Germline V gene lookup returns CDR1 LGHDT and CDR2 YNNKEL (reference sequence). After removal of 4 bases from V and 6 bases from J, the junction contained 16 bases not matched to a gene. This CDR3 has 17 residues.

This clonotype occurred many times. The V gene is TRBV27, the J gene TRBJ2-6, with D unclear. The V end lost 5 bases, the J end lost 0 bases, and 8 bases lay between the germline ends. The CDR3 contains 15 residues. Germline CDR1 and CDR2: MNHEY and SMNVEV (reference sequence). CDR3 protein: CASSPGYSGANVLTF. The CDR3 region has the DNA TGTGCCAGCAGTCCAGGATACTCTGGGGCCAACGTCCTGACTTTC. The whole variable domain, remainder taken from reference TRBV27 and TRBJ2-6, is EAQVTQNPRYLITVTGKKLTVTCSQNMNHEYMSWYRQDPGLGLRQIYYSMNVEVTDKGDVPEGYKVSRKEKRNFPLILESPSPNQTSLYFCASSPGYSGANVLTFGAGSRLTVL.

This clonotype was observed a few times. The genes are TRBV20-1 and TRBJ1-2, with D possibly TRBD1 on 6 matching bases. The CDR3 is 13 amino acids. Germline V lookup: CDR1 DFQATT, CDR2 SNEGSKA (reference sequence). The germline V and J ends were trimmed by 5 bases and 2 bases, with 12 bases remaining between them. The CDR3 sequence is CSAWTDQNYGYTF. The CDR3 DNA reads TGCAGTGCTTGGACAGACCAAAACTATGGCTACACCTTC.